The entry that follows covers one T cell receptor beta chain sequence. Its antigen is still unknown. The sample belongs to a study of T cell responses to AZD1222 COVID-19 vaccine. The study's findings and limits: Donors, mostly white British, included more females; clonal diversity was possibly underestimated. Baseline seropositivity occurred in only a handful of AZD1222 recipients.

The CDR3 has 14 amino acids. Germline-derived CDR1 and CDR2 are LNHDA and SQIVND (reference sequence). Trimming took 4 bases from V and 6 from J; bases not matched to a gene: 7. TCRdb's copy holds only in-frame clones and misses some; the assay was immunoSEQ multiplex PCR. The table has about 100,000 clones, more than 85% seen once. Pooling of second doses given at about 4 or about 12 weeks was done. The rearrangement joins TRBV19 to TRBJ1-2; 8 nucleotides agree with TRBD1. The specimen was peripheral blood, collected 28 days after the second AZD1222 dose. The receptor's source is an adult who received the AZD1222 COVID-19 vaccine. The CDR3 spells CASSTDRGIHGYTF. The CDR3 coding sequence is TGTGCCAGTAGTACTGACAGGGGCATTCATGGCTACACCTTC.